This entry lists 19 T cell receptor beta chains sequenced from one sample in a study of cytomegalovirus exposure and HLA in healthy donors. A multiplex PCR was run with 60 Vbeta primers and 13 Jbeta primers. Clones were sequenced by immunoSEQ multiplex PCR, and TCRdb holds only the in-frame ones, with some missing. The data show more than 95,000 clones, over 60% seen once. Sequenced material: PBMCs. These receptors came from a woman aged 55-69 years in good health and CMV-seropositive.

This chain links TRBV29-1 with TRBJ2-1; D might be TRBD2 (6 bases). Germline V CDR1 and CDR2: SQVTM, ANQGSEA. This CDR3 has 12 residues. With 6 bases removed from V and 9 bases from J, the gap between germline ends came to 15 bases. CDR3 amino acids: CSVRDGTGEQFF. In DNA, the CDR3 is TGCAGCGTGCGGGACGGAACAGGTGAGCAGTTCTTC.

This clone came up once. The rearrangement uses TRBV2 and TRBJ2-7; D ambiguous. The CDR3 runs 12 residues. Germline V gives CDR1 SNHLY, CDR2 FYNNEI. The V end was cut by 11 bases, the J end by 3 bases, with 14 bases between. This CDR3 reads CAGSQGDYEQYF. The CDR3, as DNA: TGTGCCGGAAGTCAAGGCGACTACGAGCAGTACTTC.

In its sample, this clone was seen a few times. The sample contains more than one DNA sequence encoding this CDR3. The J gene is TRBJ1-1, the V gene TRBV19; 7 positions agree with TRBD1. The V gene end was trimmed by 9 bases and the J gene end by 1 base; junction bases not matched to a gene: 8. The CDR3 covers 14 residues. CDR1 LNHDA and CDR2 SQIVND come from the germline V gene (reference sequence). CDR3 amino acids: CASKDRERNTEAFF. CDR3 DNA: TGTGCCAGCAAAGACAGGGAGAGGAACACTGAAGCTTTCTTT.

This clone was seen only a few times. In the same sample, other DNA sequences code for this CDR3. The chain links TRBV5-6 to TRBJ1-4; D gene ambiguous. The CDR3 runs 15 residues. The ends were cut back, 4 bases at V and 5 bases at J, with 15 bases in the middle. Germline lookup yields CDR1 SGHDT and CDR2 YYEEEE. CDR3 DNA: TGTGCCAGCAGCAATTATCTCGGACTCAATGAAAAACTGTTTTTT. Translating gives CASSNYLGLNEKLFF.

The rearrangement joins TRBV7-2 to TRBJ2-1; possible D gene TRBD2, 5 bases. The CDR3 consists of 15 residues. V was pared by 0 bases and J by 2 bases, with 8 bases between. The germline V gene has CDR1 SGHTA and CDR2 FQGNSA. The DNA of the CDR3 is TGTGCCAGCAGCTTAGCCGACTACGCCTACAATGAGCAGTTCTTC. It yields the protein CASSLADYAYNEQFF.

The chain joins TRBV10-3 to TRBJ2-3; 13 bases align to TRBD2. Germline V gene data show CDR1 as ENHRY and CDR2 as SYGVKD. CDR3 length: 17 residues. V gave up 3 bases and J gave up 6 bases; unmatched junction bases: 9. The CDR3 DNA sequence: TGTGCCATCAGTGACCCGTCACTAGCGGGAGGGCGGGATACGCAGTATTTT. This gives the protein CAISDPSLAGGRDTQYF.

The rearrangement uses TRBV6-5 and TRBJ2-7, with no clear D. Trimming removed 6 bases from V and 2 bases from J, with 11 bases in between. The germline CDR1 and CDR2 sequences are MNHEY and SVGAGI. This CDR3 comprises 13 residues. Here the CDR3 DNA reads TGTGCCAGCAGAGACAAGGCCCCCTACGAGCAGTACTTC. Translating it yields CASRDKAPYEQYF.

This chain connects TRBV9 to TRBJ2-3; the D gene is possibly TRBD2 (5 bases). V was shortened by 0 bases and J by 3 bases, with 17 bases between the two germline ends. This CDR3 comprises 17 residues. Germline V gene sequence: CDR1 SGDLS, CDR2 YYNGEE. CDR3 sequence (DNA): TGTGCCAGCAGCGTAGGCCCCCTTACAAGAGGGACAGATACGCAGTATTTT. As protein: CASSVGPLTRGTDTQYF.

This clone was seen only once. The rearrangement joins TRBV5-1 to TRBJ1-2; 7 bases match TRBD1. CDR1 SGHRS and CDR2 YFSETQ come from the germline V gene. Trimming at V came to 4 bases and at J to 4 bases, leaving 13 bases not matched to a gene. This CDR3 has 16 residues. The CDR3 nucleotides read TGCGCCAGCAGCAAGCTGGGTGTGGACAGGAGCTATGGCTACACCTTC. Amino acid sequence: CASSKLGVDRSYGYTF.

The chain is built from TRBV25-1 and TRBJ2-2; D is possibly TRBD1 (8 bases). Between the trimmed V and J ends, which lost 7 bases and 8 bases, there was a span of 20 bases. CDR3 length: 15 residues. Looked up from germline, CDR1 is MGHDK and CDR2 is SYGVNS. CDR3 in amino acids: CASKGGTGGSGELFF. The DNA of the CDR3 is TGTGCCAGCAAGGGAGGGACAGGAGGATCGGGGGAGCTGTTTTTT.

The V call is TRBV7-6, the J call TRBJ2-7, with 7 bases identical to TRBD1. This CDR3 contains 15 residues. Germline V gene sequence: CDR1 SGHVS, CDR2 FNYEAQ. Trimming cost V 1 base and J 7 bases; bases outside gene matches: 10. The DNA for the CDR3 is TGTGCCAGCAGCTTAGGAGGGGGCAGGGTTGAGGAGCAGTACTTC. Its protein product is CASSLGGGRVEEQYF.

This CDR3 is CASSQDHGNYSNQPQHF. CDR3 bases: TGCGCCAGCAGCCAAGATCACGGGAACTATAGCAATCAGCCCCAGCATTTT. The chain carries TRBV4-3 and TRBJ1-5; D gene ambiguous. This CDR3 is built from 17 residues. Trimming shortened V by 0 bases and J by 0 bases, and 12 bases separated the two germline ends. The V gene's germline CDR1 is LGHNA and CDR2 YSLEER.

As for this clone: An end of the junction differs from the germline gene, which may be a read error. J is TRBJ2-5 and V is TRBV11-1; TRBD2 matches at 11 bases. The end of the DNA aligns better with TRBJ2-7, so the J call may be wrong. The CDR3 loop spans 16 amino acids. Germline V gene sequence: CDR1 SGHAT, CDR2 FQDESV (reference sequence). As DNA, the CDR3 is TGTGCCAGCAGCTTAGGTGGGACTAGCGGATCCTTCGAGCAGTACTTC. Encoded protein: CASSLGGTSGSFEQYF.

V and J are TRBV2 and TRBJ2-1; D is perhaps TRBD2 (5 bases). The CDR3 has 13 amino acids. Germline V gene lookup returns CDR1 SNHLY and CDR2 FYNNEI. V was trimmed by 3 bases and J by 12 bases, leaving 15 bases between them. Written as DNA, the CDR3 is TGTGCCAGCAGTGACGAATGGGCTGGAGGGCAGTTCTTC. Its translation is CASSDEWAGGQFF.

In its sample, this clone was seen a few times. The rearrangement links TRBV6-5 to TRBJ1-1; TRBD1 is a possible D gene (6 bases). V lost 6 bases and J 1 base, leaving 9 bases between the germline ends. The germline CDR1 and CDR2 sequences are MNHEY and SVGAGI. CDR3 length: 13 residues. For the CDR3, the DNA is TGTGCCAGCAGCCGACAGGAGAACACTGAAGCTTTCTTT. It codes for CASSRQENTEAFF.

The chain uses TRBV7-6 and TRBJ2-4; D is unclear. In germline, CDR1 is SGHVS, CDR2 FNYEAQ. The CDR3 spans 12 residues. Trimming took off 2 bases at V and 6 bases at J, with 5 bases between the two ends. CDR3 DNA: TGTGCCAGCAGCTTATACGGAAACATTCAGTACTTC. Amino acid sequence: CASSLYGNIQYF.

This rearrangement joins TRBV7-2 to TRBJ2-7, with 7 bases fitting TRBD1. The germline V gene encodes CDR1 SGHTA and CDR2 FQGNSA. The CDR3 consists of 14 residues. The V segment lost 3 bases and the J segment 4 bases; nucleotides outside the gene matches: 6. The CDR3 here is CASSFPGTEYEQYF. CDR3 in DNA: TGTGCCAGCAGCTTCCCCGGGACAGAGTACGAGCAGTACTTC.

The rearrangement links TRBV29-1 to TRBJ1-4, with unresolved D. Germline loops: CDR1 SQVTM, CDR2 ANQGSEA. The CDR3 is 13 amino acids. The ends were cut back, 4 bases at V and 0 bases at J, with 6 bases in the middle. CDR3 in DNA: TGCAGCGTTGGGGAGGCAACTAATGAAAAACTGTTTTTT. It codes for CSVGEATNEKLFF.

The CDR3: CASSASPLGQGNTGELFF. The CDR3 DNA reads as TGTGCCAGCAGCGCATCGCCCCTAGGACAGGGTAACACCGGGGAGCTGTTTTTT. The V gene is TRBV9, the J gene TRBJ2-2; TRBD1 matches at 8 bases. The CDR3 runs 18 residues. The germline V gene encodes CDR1 SGDLS and CDR2 YYNGEE. V gave up 3 bases and J gave up 2 bases; unmatched junction bases: 12.